The clone carrying this T cell receptor (beta chain) was seen a single time. The antigen remains undetermined. None of the donors, who were healthy HIV-negative adults, had recently had acute infections or vaccinations. Subsets obtained from CD4+ cells comprised CD45RA+ naive and CD45RA-negative memory cells. The data originate from a study of shared clonotypes between healthy human individuals. As for the study in general: Each donor contributed plates that comprised three CD4 naive, three CD4 memory, two CD8 naive and one CD8 memory.

Clones were read by immunoSEQ multiplex PCR, and TCRdb kept only the in-frame ones, dropping some. The sample has roughly 530,000 clones, approximately 95% seen once. Overall study results and limits: Around 5% was the fraction of naive CD4 clonotypes found shared across several donors.

What was sequenced was naive CD4+ T cells sorted from blood. Documented subset: CD45RA+ positively selected. This receptor was obtained from a woman younger than 45 in good health.

Written as DNA, the CDR3 is TGTGCCAGCAGCTCCCGACTAGCGGTCGGGGAGCTGTTTTTT. Its translation is CASSSRLAVGELFF. The J gene is TRBJ2-2, the V gene TRBV9, with TRBD2 matching 9 bases. CDR1 is SGDLS and CDR2 is YYNGEE in the germline V gene. The CDR3 consists of 14 residues. V was clipped by 4 bases and J by 7 bases; unmatched bases: 5. Full variable domain (rest looked up from reference TRBV9 and TRBJ2-2): DSGVTQTPKHLITATGQRVTLRCSPRSGDLSVYWYQQSLDQGLQFLIQYYNGEERAKGNILERFSAQQFPDLHSELNLSSLELGDSALYFCASSSRLAVGELFFGEGSRLTVL.